A selection of T cell receptor beta chains follows, all from one sample in a study of regulatory T cells in long-lasting Graves disease. From the multiplex PCR reads, TCRdb called clonotypes with MiXCR, one entry per CDR3 protein. Here the sample spans about 470,000 distinct CDR3 sequences, under 15% being singletons. This same sample was also taken into another study, of T cells in Graves' hyperthyroidism and ophthalmopathy.

Material: peripheral blood mononuclear cells (PBMCs), obtained at new diagnosis, from a patient treated with antithyroid drugs. The receptors shown here come from a woman in her 30s with Graves disease. Both conserved end residues are part of each CDR3. A D gene is named only where the DNA matches it firmly. Clone size is given for some rows only: seen once, a few or many times, or a class if the clone is expanded.

j_call v_call d_call clone_size cdr3_nt cdr3_aa
TRBJ2-1 TRBV25-1 . . TGTGCCAGCAGTCGAAACCCTACTAGCCCGGAGCAGTTCTTC CASSRNPTSPEQFF
TRBJ2-2 TRBV7-8 . many TGTGCCAGCAGCTTTCCCCGGCGACTAAAGGTTAACGGGGAGCTGTTTTTT CASSFPRRLKVNGELFF
TRBJ2-7 TRBV19 TRBD2 few TGTGCCAGTAGTCCCAGCGGGAGGTTCGATCATTGGGACGAGCAGTACTTC CASSPSGRFDHWDEQYF
TRBJ2-7 TRBV2 . many TGTGCCAGATCCCGCGGTTCTAGCGTGAGACATCCATCCTACGAGCAGTACTTC CARSRGSSVRHPSYEQYF
TRBJ2-1 TRBV4-1 TRBD2 . TGCGCCAGCAGCCGCCCGGGAGGGAGTCTCAATGAGCAGTTCTTC CASSRPGGSLNEQFF
TRBJ2-1 TRBV27 TRBD2 . TGTGCCAGCAGCCCGGGGCTAGCGGGAGCAAACAATGAGCAGTTCTTC CASSPGLAGANNEQFF
TRBJ1-1 TRBV28 . many TGTGCCAGCAAACAGTACGCGAACACTGAAGCTTTCTTT CASKQYANTEAFF
TRBJ1-6 TRBV27 TRBD1 . TGTGCCAGCAGTTTATCGGACAGGGGTCCTCCTAATTCACCCCTCCACTTT CASSLSDRGPPNSPLHF
TRBJ2-7 TRBV27 . . TGTGCCAGCAGTGCCTCTCTCGTGTCTTCTTTGTACGAGCAGTACTTC CASSASLVSSLYEQYF
TRBJ2-1 TRBV12-3/TRBV12-4 . many TGTGCCAACAATCGACTAGAAGGGGGGGAGCAGTTCTTC CANNRLEGGEQFF
TRBJ2-6 TRBV10-1 . few TGCGCCAGCAGTGAGGGGAGCTCTGGGGCCAACGTCCTGACTTTC CASSEGSSGANVLTF
TRBJ2-7 TRBV4-1 . . TGCGCCAGCAGCCAAGGAAATCTGGGGACCTACGAGCAGTACTTC CASSQGNLGTYEQYF
TRBJ2-5 TRBV28 TRBD1 many TGTGCCAGCAGTAGAGCCGGGACAGGGGGCGCGGGGGAGACCCAGTACTTC CASSRAGTGGAGETQYF
TRBJ2-1 TRBV6-2/TRBV6-3 . many TGTGCCAGCAGTTATACTCCCTCGTCGGACAATGAGCAGTTCTTC CASSYTPSSDNEQFF
TRBJ2-7 TRBV11-2 . many TGTGCCAGTGGGGCCTACTCCTACGAGCAGTACTTC CASGAYSYEQYF
TRBJ2-7 TRBV20-1 . many TGCAGTGCTACTGACACACTCTCCTACGAGCAGTACTTC CSATDTLSYEQYF
TRBJ2-3 TRBV7-9 . few TGTGCCAGCAGCCCCCCCGGGGTGGAGATCACAGATACGCAGTATTTT CASSPPGVEITDTQYF
TRBJ2-3 TRBV20-1 . many TGCAGTGCTAGATCAGAATATACGCAGTATTTT CSARSEYTQYF
TRBJ2-3 TRBV9 . . TGTGCCAGCAGCGCCCCTCTTTCCCCCGGGGAGGCACACACAGCGGCAGATACGCAGTATTTT CASSAPLSPGEAHTAADTQYF
TRBJ2-5 TRBV6-4 . many TGTGCCAGCAGTGAGCGTGCGGGTAGTCAAGAGACCCAGTACTTC CASSERAGSQETQYF
TRBJ1-1 TRBV10-3 . many TGTGCCATCAGTGAGTCGACCAGAATGGCTGAAGCTTTCTTT CAISESTRMAEAFF
TRBJ2-1 TRBV7-9 . many TGTGCCAGCAGCCCGCGTAGTATGGATGAGCAGTTCTTC CASSPRSMDEQFF
TRBJ2-4 TRBV3-1 TRBD2 . TGTGCCAGCAGCCAAGATGCTAGCGGGAGATGGGCCAAAAACATTCAGTACTTC CASSQDASGRWAKNIQYF